The 30 T cell receptor beta chains reported below all come from one sample, sequenced in a study of naive and memory T cell subsets. Four PCR rounds used nested alpha and beta constant region primers plus the SP2 primer. TCRdb itself ran the 5' RACE reads through MiXCR, one entry per CDR3 protein. The data contain 25,000 to 35,000 distinct CDR3 sequences, 15% to 20% of them singletons. The library had UMIs added by 3' ligation of an oligonucleotide to TCR cDNA. These receptor sequences come from a female donor in good health.

This clonotype was observed many times. An end of the junction does not agree with germline; a read error may underlie this. J is TRBJ2-1 and V is TRBV29-1; D remains ambiguous. Germline-derived CDR1 and CDR2 are SQVTM and ANQGSEA. This CDR3 is built from 11 residues. The DNA of the CDR3 is TGCAGCGTAGAAGGCTACAATGAGCAGTTCTTC. It encodes CSVEGYNEQFF.

In this sample, this clonotype turned up a few times. This chain connects TRBV20-1 to TRBJ1-2; TRBD1 is a possible D gene (5 bases). The CDR3 spans 15 residues. The V gene's germline CDR1 is DFQATT and CDR2 SNEGSKA (reference sequence). The germline V and J ends were trimmed by 0 bases and 2 bases, with 13 bases remaining between them. This CDR3 is CSARDLERTNYGYTF. The CDR3 DNA is TGCAGTGCTAGAGATCTGGAACGGACAAACTATGGCTACACCTTC.

The CDR3 sequence: CASSAEFLGPDTQYF. For the CDR3, the DNA is TGTGCCAGCAGTGCGGAGTTTCTAGGGCCAGATACGCAGTATTTT. The chain recombines TRBV6-1 with TRBJ2-3; no reliable D call. Trimming took 4 bases from V and 4 from J, leaving 15 bases between them. The V gene's germline CDR1 is MNHNS and CDR2 SASEGT. The CDR3 covers 15 residues.

The CDR3 loop is CSARDHFGEQYF. The DNA of the CDR3 is TGCAGTGCTAGAGATCACTTCGGGGAGCAGTACTTC. The gene calls are TRBV20-1 and TRBJ2-7; D uncertain. Between the trimmed V and J ends, which lost 0 bases and 7 bases, there was a span of 10 bases. The CDR3 is 12 amino acids. Germline V gene sequence: CDR1 DFQATT, CDR2 SNEGSKA (reference sequence).

Ten or more counts support this clonotype. The rearrangement links TRBV20-1 to TRBJ1-5; a possible D gene is TRBD1 (5 bases). This CDR3 contains 17 residues. The germline V gene has CDR1 DFQATT and CDR2 SNEGSKA (reference sequence). V lost 0 bases, J lost 0 bases, and 15 bases lay in between. CDR3 sequence: CSARDRLRGDSNQPQHF. In nucleotides, the CDR3 is TGCAGTGCTAGAGACCGGCTACGGGGGGATAGCAATCAGCCCCAGCATTTT.

With respect to this clonotype: One end of the junction fails to match germline, which may point to a read error. The CDR3 loop reads CASREGTQGTMKTEAFF. The CDR3, as DNA: TGTGCCAGCCGTGAGGGTACCCAGGGGACGATGAAGACTGAAGCTTTCTTT. The chain uses TRBV6-1 and TRBJ1-1; tentative D call: TRBD1 (6 bases). The CDR3 totals 17 residues. Germline lookup yields CDR1 MNHNS and CDR2 SASEGT.

This clonotype was seen more than once but under ten times. The chain uses TRBV7-2 and TRBJ2-3; possibly TRBD1 for D (6 bases). The V and J ends lost 5 bases and 6 bases respectively, with 12 bases between them. CDR3 size: 13 residues. CDR1 and CDR2 (germline): SGHTA, FQGNSA. This chain's CDR3 is CASSVDRPDTQYF. CDR3 DNA: TGTGCCAGCAGCGTAGACAGGCCGGATACGCAGTATTTT.

The genes are TRBV25-1 and TRBJ2-5, with TRBD2 matching 7 bases. The germline V gene has CDR1 MGHDK and CDR2 SYGVNS. Trimming removed 1 base from V and 2 bases from J; junction bases left unmatched: 1. The CDR3 has 14 residues. The CDR3 nucleotides read TGTGCCAGCAGTGAATTGCGGGGGCAAGAGACCCAGTACTTC. Amino acids: CASSELRGQETQYF. Supplemented by reference TRBV25-1 and TRBJ2-5, the full variable domain reads EADIYQTPRYLVIGTGKKITLECSQTMGHDKMYWYQQDPGMELHLIHYSYGVNSTEKGDLSSESTVSRIRTEHFPLTLESARPSHTSQYLCASSELRGQETQYFGPGTRLLVL.

The V and J genes are TRBV13 and TRBJ1-6, with D maybe TRBD1 (5 bases). Deletions cut 6 bases from V and 9 bases from J, with 12 bases between. Germline CDR1 and CDR2: PRHDT and FYEKMQ (reference sequence). The CDR3 extends over 13 amino acids. The CDR3 here is CASSEGSTSPLHF. As DNA, the CDR3 is TGTGCCAGCAGTGAGGGGTCCACTTCACCCCTCCACTTT.

In regard to this clonotype: A read error may be the cause here, since a much bigger clone is one base away. The J gene is TRBJ1-2, the V gene TRBV2; D gene uncertain. The V end lost 4 bases, the J end lost 8 bases, and 20 bases lay between the germline ends. The CDR3 length is 15 residues. Germline CDR1 and CDR2: SNHLY and FYNNEI. The CDR3 region has the DNA TGTGCCAGCAGTGTCGGGCGGAACCTAAGTAGGGGCTACACCTTC. This translates into CASSVGRNLSRGYTF.

This clonotype showed up just a few times. The chain recombines TRBV5-1 with TRBJ2-1; 10 nucleotides align to TRBD1. This CDR3 has 15 amino acids. V lost 0 bases, J lost 8 bases, and 5 bases stayed unmatched. Germline-derived CDR1 and CDR2 are SGHRS and YFSETQ. The CDR3 coding sequence is TGCGCCAGCAGCTTGGGCTTGACAGGGGGCTATGAGCAGTTCTTC. The encoded protein is CASSLGLTGGYEQFF.

This clonotype has only one observation. This chain uses TRBV6-6 with TRBJ1-2; D perhaps matches TRBD1 (5 bases). From germline, CDR1 is MNHNY and CDR2 SVGAGI (reference sequence). There are 16 residues in the CDR3. In DNA form, the CDR3 reads TGTGTCAGTTCACCTAGTGGGGCCCTGGCTAACTATGGCTACACCTTC. It yields the protein CVSSPSGALANYGYTF.

Turning to this clonotype: A clone one base away is much larger, so this may be a read error. The rearrangement links TRBV20-1 to TRBJ2-5; 7 positions match TRBD2. Germline-derived CDR1 and CDR2 are DFQATT and SNEGSKA (reference sequence). V trimming: 6 bases; J trimming: 5 bases; junction bases outside the gene matches: 3. CDR3 length: 11 amino acids. The CDR3 DNA sequence: TGCAGTGCCAGGACTAGGGAGACCCAGTACTTC. Translated, it gives CSARTRETQYF.

A word on this clonotype: A much larger clone is a single base away; this may be a read error. The missing conserved phenylalanine or tryptophan at the end of this CDR3 makes a read error likely. The chain is built from TRBV6-5 and TRBJ1-1; a weak D match, TRBD1 (5 bases). V was cut by 8 bases and J by 3 bases, with 16 bases left in between. The CDR3 is 14 amino acids. The germline CDR1 and CDR2 sequences are MNHEY and SVGAGI. Written as DNA, the CDR3 is TGTGCCAGCCTTATCGGGGGAGGTTACACTGAAGCTTTCATT. Translation gives CASLIGGGYTEAFI.

The CDR3, as DNA: TGTGCCAGCAGCATTCCCTCGGACTATCTTCTCAATGAGCAGTTCTTC. Amino acid sequence: CASSIPSDYLLNEQFF. The genes are TRBV28 and TRBJ2-1; a weak D match, TRBD2 (6 bases). Germline V gives CDR1 MDHEN, CDR2 SYDVKM. This CDR3 comprises 16 residues. Trimming took 6 bases from V and 6 from J, leaving 21 bases between them.

This clonotype has at least ten counts. V is TRBV20-1 and J is TRBJ1-1, with D hard to call. This CDR3 is built from 11 residues. Trimming took off 5 bases at V and 4 bases at J, with 8 bases between the two ends. The germline V gene encodes CDR1 DFQATT and CDR2 SNEGSKA (reference sequence). CDR3 region: CSARAGTEAFF. The CDR3 nucleotides are TGCAGTGCTCGGGCGGGCACTGAAGCTTTCTTT.

This clonotype was seen more than once but under ten times. The chain links TRBV10-2 to TRBJ2-3; 7 nucleotides agree with TRBD2. V shed 2 bases and J 3 bases; nucleotides not matched to a gene: 2. Per the germline V gene, CDR1 is WSHSY and CDR2 is SAAADI. The CDR3 runs to 14 residues. CDR3 in amino acids: CASSEGTKTDTQYF. Here the CDR3 DNA reads TGCGCCAGCAGTGAGGGGACTAAGACAGATACGCAGTATTTT.

This rearrangement joins TRBV6-5 to TRBJ2-2, with D perhaps TRBD1 (5 bases). This CDR3 is built from 12 residues. Germline lookup yields CDR1 MNHEY and CDR2 SVGAGI. V lost 7 bases, J lost 4 bases, and 7 bases lay in between. This CDR3 reads CASTRATGELFF. CDR3 nucleotide sequence: TGTGCCAGCACCAGGGCCACCGGGGAGCTGTTTTTT.

This clonotype was counted many times. The rearrangement joins TRBV29-1 to TRBJ2-6; 7 bases map to TRBD1. The CDR3 is 16 residues long. V lost 1 base, J lost 1 base, and 4 bases stayed unmatched. Germline V gene data show CDR1 as SQVTM and CDR2 as ANQGSEA. The CDR3 sequence is CSVEGQGTSGANVLTF. CDR3 nucleotides: TGCAGCGTTGAAGGACAGGGAACTTCTGGGGCCAACGTCCTGACTTTC.

In its sample, this clonotype was seen a few times. The J gene is TRBJ1-3, the V gene TRBV10-3, with 7 bases fitting TRBD1. The length of the CDR3 is 12 residues. Trimming removed 10 bases from V and 3 bases from J; junction bases left unmatched: 3. CDR1 is ENHRY, CDR2 SYGVKD, per germline. The CDR3 DNA follows: TGTGCCACAGGACAGGTTGGAAACACCATATATTTT. This codes for CATGQVGNTIYF.

The genes are TRBV5-1 and TRBJ1-1; D uncertain. The CDR3 has 15 residues. Germline CDR1 SGHRS, CDR2 YFSETQ. Trimming cost V 0 bases and J 7 bases, with 16 bases left between them. CDR3 loop: CASSLAARAAGEAFF. CDR3 sequence (DNA): TGCGCCAGCAGCTTGGCGGCGCGAGCCGCCGGTGAAGCTTTCTTT.

The chain employs TRBV5-1 and TRBJ2-7, with D possibly matching TRBD1 (5 bases). Germline V CDR1 and CDR2: SGHRS, YFSETQ. The CDR3 extends over 13 amino acids. The V end was cut by 0 bases, the J end by 3 bases, with 7 bases between. CDR3 residues: CASSLEGVYEQYF. The CDR3 coding sequence is TGCGCCAGCAGCTTGGAAGGGGTCTACGAGCAGTACTTC.

The J gene is TRBJ1-5, the V gene TRBV6-5, with 9 bases identical to TRBD1. Germline lookup yields CDR1 MNHEY and CDR2 SVGAGI. Unmatched junction bases numbered 13, after V lost 7 bases and J lost 6 bases. This CDR3 has 16 residues. The CDR3 here is CASKPDRGEGVQPQHF. The CDR3 DNA is TGTGCCAGCAAGCCGGACAGGGGAGAGGGGGTTCAGCCCCAGCATTTT.

The genes are TRBV5-1 and TRBJ1-1; 11 nucleotides match TRBD1. This CDR3 comprises 15 residues. Germline CDR1 reads SGHRS; CDR2 reads YFSETQ. After removal of 5 bases from V and 5 bases from J, the junction contained 8 bases not matched to a gene. The DNA for the CDR3 is TGCGCCAGCAGTTTCGGGACAGGGGGTAAAACTGAAGCTTTCTTT. It encodes CASSFGTGGKTEAFF.

The chain recombines TRBV6-5 with TRBJ2-7, with a tentative D call TRBD2 (5 bases). The CDR3 contains 14 residues. Between the trimmed V and J ends, which lost 0 bases and 3 bases, there was a span of 9 bases. Germline assignment: CDR1 MNHEY and CDR2 SVGAGI. CDR3 in amino acids: CASSYSDSSYEQYF. The CDR3 coding sequence is TGTGCCAGCAGTTACTCGGACTCCAGCTACGAGCAGTACTTC.

This clonotype was found many times. The rearrangement joins TRBV6-5 to TRBJ2-3; D remains unclear. Trimming cost V 6 bases and J 6 bases, with 25 bases left between them. Looked up from germline, CDR1 is MNHEY and CDR2 is SVGAGI. This CDR3 spans 17 amino acids. CDR3 bases: TGTGCCAGCAGCCGTGTTGCCCCGAGCCTCGTCGGGGATACGCAGTATTTT. Protein: CASSRVAPSLVGDTQYF.

The chain employs TRBV6-2 or TRBV6-3 and TRBJ1-5; D unclear. This CDR3 has 14 residues. Between the trimmed V and J ends, which lost 5 bases and 1 base, there was a span of 9 bases. CDR1 MNHEY and CDR2 SVGEGT come from the germline V gene. The CDR3 DNA reads as TGTGCCAGCAGTCGCCTGATGAGCAATCAGCCCCAGCATTTT. This gives the protein CASSRLMSNQPQHF.

The table lists this clonotype with a few counts. This chain links TRBV6-6 with TRBJ2-7, with D tentatively TRBD1 (6 bases). The ends were cut back, 2 bases at V and 0 bases at J, with 14 bases in the middle. CDR1 is MNHNY, CDR2 SVGAGI, per germline (reference sequence). The CDR3 is 16 amino acids. DNA of the CDR3: TGTGCCAGCAGTTACGGGCCCGGACAGAGCTCCTACGAGCAGTACTTC. Its protein is CASSYGPGQSSYEQYF.

This clonotype turned up a few times. The chain links TRBV6-5 to TRBJ2-3, with 7 bases aligning to TRBD2. Germline loops: CDR1 MNHEY, CDR2 SVGAGI. There are 16 residues in the CDR3. V trimming: 2 bases; J trimming: 2 bases; junction bases outside the gene matches: 7. CDR3 in amino acids: CASSYVVGGDTDTQYF. The CDR3 coding sequence is TGTGCCAGCAGTTACGTTGTTGGGGGGGACACAGATACGCAGTATTTT.

This clonotype was detected many times. V gene TRBV6-5 combines with J gene TRBJ1-2, with no clear D. This CDR3 region has 13 residues. Trimming stripped 0 bases from V and 4 bases from J, with 6 bases between. Germline V lookup: CDR1 MNHEY, CDR2 SVGAGI. This CDR3 reads CASSYSDAYGYTF. DNA of the CDR3: TGTGCCAGCAGTTACTCCGACGCCTATGGCTACACCTTC.